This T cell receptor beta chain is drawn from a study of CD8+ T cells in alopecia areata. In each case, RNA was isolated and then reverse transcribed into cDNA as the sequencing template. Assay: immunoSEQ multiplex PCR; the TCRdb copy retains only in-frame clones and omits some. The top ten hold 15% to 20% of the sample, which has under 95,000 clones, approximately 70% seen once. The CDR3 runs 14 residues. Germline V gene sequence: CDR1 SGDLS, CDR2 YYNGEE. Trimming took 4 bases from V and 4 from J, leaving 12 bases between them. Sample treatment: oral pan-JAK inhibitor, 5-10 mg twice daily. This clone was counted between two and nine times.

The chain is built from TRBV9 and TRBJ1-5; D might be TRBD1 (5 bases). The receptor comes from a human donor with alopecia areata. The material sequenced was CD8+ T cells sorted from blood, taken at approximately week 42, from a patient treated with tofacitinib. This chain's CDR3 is CASSPGGGNQPQHF. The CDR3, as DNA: TGTGCCAGCAGCCCCGGGGGAGGGAATCAGCCCCAGCATTTT.